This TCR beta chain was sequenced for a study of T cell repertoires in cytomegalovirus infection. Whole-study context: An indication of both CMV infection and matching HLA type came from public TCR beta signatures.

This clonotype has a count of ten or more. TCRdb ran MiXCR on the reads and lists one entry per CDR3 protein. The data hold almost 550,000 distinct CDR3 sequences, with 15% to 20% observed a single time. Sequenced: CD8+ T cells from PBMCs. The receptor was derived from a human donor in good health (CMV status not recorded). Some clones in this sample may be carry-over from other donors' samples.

In DNA form, the CDR3 reads TGTGCCAGCAGTCAGCCTACAACGAGCTCCTACAATGAGCAGTTCTTC. Translated, it gives CASSQPTTSSYNEQFF. The rearrangement uses TRBV28 and TRBJ2-1, with D uncertain. Germline assignment: CDR1 MDHEN and CDR2 SYDVKM. The V and J ends lost 5 bases and 0 bases respectively, with 14 bases between them. This CDR3 spans 16 amino acids.